The 28 T cell receptor beta chains in this list originate from one sample, sequenced in a study of graft-versus-host responses after intestinal transplantation. The assay was immunoSEQ multiplex PCR, and TCRdb's table has in-frame clones only and misses some. The sample yields about 130,000 clones, 92% seen once. Their antigens remain unidentified. The sample consisted of unstimulated CD4+ T cells sorted from spleen or lymph node cells, taken before intestinal transplant. Receptor source: a human donor who received an intestinal transplant.

J is TRBJ1-4 and V is TRBV19; D is uncertain. CDR1 LNHDA and CDR2 SQIVND come from the germline V gene (reference sequence). The CDR3 has 17 residues. Trimming pared 4 bases from V and 0 bases from J, leaving 15 bases between. The chain's CDR3 is CASSRTGVVATNEKLFF. The CDR3 bases are TGTGCCAGTAGTAGGACCGGAGTCGTAGCAACTAATGAAAAACTGTTTTTT.

This chain connects TRBV28 to TRBJ2-3; 14 bases line up with TRBD2. V was pared by 6 bases and J by 5 bases, with 7 bases of the junction left unmatched. CDR1 and CDR2 from the germline V gene are MDHEN and SYDVKM. The CDR3 contains 16 residues. CDR3 loop: CASSLRLAGGGDTQYF. The CDR3, as DNA: TGTGCCAGCAGCCTCCGACTAGCGGGAGGGGGAGATACGCAGTATTTT.

The V gene is TRBV27, the J gene TRBJ1-6; TRBD1 matches at 7 bases. The CDR3 is made up of 16 amino acids. The V gene's germline CDR1 is MNHEY and CDR2 SMNVEV (reference sequence). V dropped 6 bases and J dropped 7; count of bases not matched to a gene: 12. The CDR3 sequence is CASSLYRGQGNSPLHF. The CDR3 nucleotides are TGTGCCAGCAGCCTTTATAGGGGGCAGGGGAATTCACCCCTCCACTTT.

The J gene is TRBJ2-5, the V gene TRBV4-1; 10 bases match TRBD2. Per the germline V gene, CDR1 is MGHRA and CDR2 is YSYEKL. The CDR3 contains 17 residues. Unmatched junction bases numbered 9, after V lost 1 base and J lost 4 bases. Here the CDR3 reads CASSQAPLAGVRETQYF. DNA for the CDR3: TGCGCCAGCAGCCAAGCCCCCCTAGCGGGAGTAAGAGAGACCCAGTACTTC.

The chain employs TRBV7-6 and TRBJ2-3, with TRBD2 matching over 11 bases. The ends lost 5 bases at V and 0 bases at J; junction bases unmatched: 7. The CDR3 runs to 17 residues. The germline V gene has CDR1 SGHVS and CDR2 FNYEAQ. Here the CDR3 reads CASSLGLAGPSTDTQYF. The CDR3 nucleotides are TGTGCCAGCAGCCTAGGACTAGCGGGTCCTAGCACAGATACGCAGTATTTT.

To note about this clone: Additional DNA sequences in this sample encode the identical CDR3. The rearrangement links TRBV5-1 to TRBJ2-2; no reliable D call. This CDR3 is built from 11 residues. CDR1 and CDR2 from the germline V gene are SGHRS and YFSETQ. Trimming took 0 bases from V and 6 from J, leaving 0 bases between them. The CDR3 DNA is TGCGCCAGCAGCTTGGCCGGGGAGCTGTTTTTT. Translation gives CASSLAGELFF.

This chain joins TRBV7-2 and TRBJ2-7, with D tentatively TRBD2 (5 bases). Per the germline V gene, CDR1 is SGHTA and CDR2 is FQGNSA. CDR3 length equals 14 residues. The ends were cut back, 2 bases at V and 6 bases at J, with 14 bases in the middle. This CDR3 is CASSLYIREGEQYF. CDR3 nucleotides: TGTGCCAGCAGCTTATACATCCGCGAGGGCGAGCAGTACTTC.

This sequence joins TRBV28 and TRBJ2-7; TRBD1 aligns across 9 bases. There are 16 residues in the CDR3. The V and J ends lost 6 bases and 5 bases, in that order; junction bases with no gene match: 14. Germline V gives CDR1 MDHEN, CDR2 SYDVKM. CDR3 nucleotides: TGTGCCAGCAGGCAAAAACTACAGGGGGCCGGGGACGAGCAGTACTTC. Translating gives CASRQKLQGAGDEQYF.

CDR3 nucleotides: TGTGCCAGTAGTATCAGAGACGCCTCTAACTATGGCTACACCTTC. Translating gives CASSIRDASNYGYTF. The V call is TRBV19, the J call TRBJ1-2, with no clear D. V lost 3 bases to trimming and J lost 0 bases, with 11 bases between them. The CDR3 spans 15 residues. Germline V CDR1 and CDR2: LNHDA, SQIVND (reference sequence).

The gene calls are TRBV11-1 and TRBJ2-5; no reliable D call. The closer fit of TRBJ2-7 to the DNA end suggests the J call may be wrong. CDR1 and CDR2 from the germline V gene are SGHAT and FQDESV (reference sequence). The CDR3 loop spans 13 amino acids. CDR3 nucleotides: TGTGCCAGCAGCCGAGAACGGGTCTACGAGCAGTACTTC. Translating it yields CASSRERVYEQYF.

Only one count was recorded for this clone. The chain links TRBV18 to TRBJ2-1; no reliable D call. With 3 bases removed from V and 9 bases from J, the gap between germline ends came to 9 bases. CDR3 size: 12 residues. Germline V CDR1 and CDR2: KGHSH, LQKENI. The DNA for the CDR3 is TGTGCCAGCTCACCTGGGCTGCTTGAGCAGTTCTTC. The encoded protein is CASSPGLLEQFF.

The chain uses TRBV7-3 and TRBJ2-1, with 7 bases matching TRBD1. This CDR3 has 14 amino acids. Unmatched junction bases numbered 5, after V lost 0 bases and J lost 9 bases. Germline values: CDR1 SGHTA, CDR2 FQGTGA. The CDR3 region is CASSLTKGAGEQFF. CDR3 bases: TGTGCCAGCAGCTTAACAAAGGGGGCGGGTGAGCAGTTCTTC.

This chain connects TRBV27 to TRBJ2-1; TRBD2 is a possible D gene (6 bases). V was clipped by 5 bases and J by 4 bases, with 21 bases between them. CDR1 and CDR2 from the germline V gene are MNHEY and SMNVEV (reference sequence). The CDR3 spans 17 residues. CDR3 nucleotides: TGTGCCAGCAGTCCCATACTCGGACTATCCTTGTACAATGAGCAGTTCTTC. Protein sequence: CASSPILGLSLYNEQFF.

The chain combines TRBV7-3 with TRBJ1-2; the match to TRBD1 covers 7 bases. Germline V gene data show CDR1 as SGHTA and CDR2 as FQGTGA. The CDR3 spans 15 residues. V lost 3 bases and J lost 5; bases outside the gene matches: 9. CDR3 nucleotides: TGTGCCAGCAGCTTCAGGCAGGGGGATCGTTATGGCTACACCTTC. Protein: CASSFRQGDRYGYTF. Variable domain in full (rest from reference TRBV7-3 and TRBJ1-2): GAGVSQTPSNKVTEKGKYVELRCDPISGHTALYWYRQSLGQGPEFLIYFQGTGAADDSGLPNDRFFAVRPEGSVSTLKIQRTERGDSAVYLCASSFRQGDRYGYTFGSGTRLTVV.

This chain joins TRBV28 and TRBJ1-5; D is uncertain. The CDR3 consists of 12 residues. V was trimmed by 8 bases and J by 5 bases, leaving 10 bases between them. CDR1 is MDHEN, CDR2 SYDVKM, per germline. This CDR3 reads CASVDGDQPQHF. The CDR3 region has the DNA TGTGCCAGCGTAGATGGGGATCAGCCCCAGCATTTT.

The sample holds a few counts of this clone. V gene TRBV6-1 combines with J gene TRBJ2-7; possibly TRBD1 for D (6 bases). Trimming pared 1 base from V and 4 bases from J, leaving 14 bases between. The CDR3 contains 15 residues. The germline V gene has CDR1 MNHNS and CDR2 SASEGT. The CDR3 here is CASSEGGQGIYEQYF. In DNA form, the CDR3 reads TGTGCCAGCAGTGAAGGTGGGCAGGGGATTTACGAGCAGTACTTC.

Here the CDR3 DNA reads TGTGCCAGTACACGACTAGCGGGAGCTTCCACAGATACGCAGTATTTT. It translates to CASTRLAGASTDTQYF. The chain is built from TRBV19 and TRBJ2-3; 12 bases line up with TRBD2. Losses at the gene ends were 7 bases for V and 2 bases for J; bases not matched to a gene: 7. The CDR3 is 16 residues long. Per the germline V gene, CDR1 is LNHDA and CDR2 is SQIVND (reference sequence).

The rearrangement joins TRBV30 to TRBJ1-6; 9 bases match TRBD1. Germline V gene lookup returns CDR1 GTSNPN and CDR2 SVGIG (reference sequence). The V segment lost 5 bases and the J segment 10 bases; nucleotides outside the gene matches: 9. This CDR3 is built from 14 residues. DNA of the CDR3: TGTGCCTGGGTCGTGGGGACAGGGTACTCACCCCTCCACTTT. Its translation: CAWVVGTGYSPLHF.

This chain joins TRBV28 and TRBJ2-4; D perhaps matches TRBD1 (5 bases). In germline, CDR1 is MDHEN, CDR2 SYDVKM. The CDR3 is made up of 14 amino acids. Trimming left V 4 bases short and J 8 bases short, with 15 bases between. The CDR3 reads CASSSYRLIYIQYF. CDR3 DNA sequence: TGTGCCAGCAGTTCCTACAGGCTGATTTACATTCAGTACTTC.

V gene TRBV4-2 combines with J gene TRBJ1-4; 9 bases line up with TRBD1. This CDR3 comprises 16 residues. In germline, CDR1 is LGHNA, CDR2 YNFKEQ. V lost 4 bases to trimming and J lost 2 bases; unmatched junction nucleotides: 5. This CDR3 reads CASSPGTGRTNEKLFF. For the CDR3, the DNA is TGTGCCAGCAGCCCAGGGACAGGGCGGACTAATGAAAAACTGTTTTTT.

The V and J genes are TRBV14 and TRBJ2-7, with 7 bases lining up with TRBD1. Germline CDR1 SGHDN, CDR2 FVKESK. The CDR3 contains 16 residues. The J segment lost 6 bases and the V segment lost 7 bases, leaving 18 bases of the junction unmatched. The CDR3 sequence: CASTPLSGTALREQYF. The DNA of the CDR3 is TGTGCCAGCACCCCCCTATCCGGGACAGCATTGCGCGAGCAGTACTTC.

CDR3 sequence: CASSETSGLEGTDTQYF. CDR3 sequence (DNA): TGTGCCAGCAGTGAAACGTCGGGACTAGAGGGGACAGATACGCAGTATTTT. The chain carries TRBV25-1 and TRBJ2-3; 8 nucleotides agree with TRBD2. J gave up 3 bases and V 2 bases, and 10 bases lay outside the gene matches. The CDR3 spans 17 residues. In germline, CDR1 is MGHDK, CDR2 SYGVNS.

The chain joins TRBV4-3 to TRBJ2-1, with D possibly being TRBD1 or TRBD2 (5 bases each). Germline V gene data show CDR1 as LGHNA and CDR2 as YSLEER. The V gene lost 0 bases and the J gene lost 5 bases, with 8 bases spanning the gap. The CDR3 sequence is 14 residues long. CDR3 region: CASSQEGPHNEQFF. CDR3 nucleotide sequence: TGCGCCAGCAGCCAAGAGGGACCACACAATGAGCAGTTCTTC.

This clone was seen once. This chain joins TRBV27 and TRBJ1-5, with TRBD1 matching 7 bases. The CDR3 sequence is 17 residues long. Germline V CDR1 and CDR2: MNHEY, SMNVEV (reference sequence). The V and J ends lost 5 bases and 0 bases, in that order; junction bases with no gene match: 10. The DNA of the CDR3 is TGTGCCAGCAGTCCGACCACTACAGGGGATAGCAATCAGCCCCAGCATTTT. Translation gives CASSPTTTGDSNQPQHF.

The chain recombines TRBV11-2 with TRBJ2-1; no firm D call. The ends were cut back, 1 base at V and 8 bases at J, with 6 bases in the middle. Germline CDR1 is SGHAT and CDR2 is FQNNGV. This CDR3 has 12 residues. CDR3 sequence reads: CASSLGRDEQFF. The CDR3 bases are TGTGCCAGCAGCTTAGGTAGAGATGAGCAGTTCTTC.

The V gene is TRBV5-1, the J gene TRBJ2-7; either TRBD1 or TRBD2 may supply D (5 bases each). The CDR3 is 17 residues long. Germline CDR1 and CDR2: SGHRS and YFSETQ. Trimming stripped 2 bases from V and 6 bases from J, with 24 bases between. CDR3 in DNA: TGCGCCAGCAGCTTAGGACGACCCGGGACCCCAAGGGGCGAGCAGTACTTC. As protein: CASSLGRPGTPRGEQYF.

This chain links TRBV5-1 with TRBJ2-1, with TRBD2 matching 9 bases. Germline CDR1 and CDR2: SGHRS and YFSETQ. The V and J ends lost 4 bases and 1 base, in that order; junction bases with no gene match: 6. This CDR3 spans 16 amino acids. The CDR3 is CASSPIAGASYNEQFF. DNA for the CDR3: TGCGCCAGCAGCCCCATAGCGGGAGCATCCTACAATGAGCAGTTCTTC. The variable domain in full, with the rest retrieved from reference TRBV5-1 and TRBJ2-1, is KAGVTQTPRYLIKTRGQQVTLSCSPISGHRSVSWYQQTPGQGLQFLFEYFSETQRNKGNFPGRFSGRQFSNSRSEMNVSTLELGDSALYLCASSPIAGASYNEQFFGPGTRLTVL.

The rearrangement uses TRBV21-1 and TRBJ1-4; the DNA was not compared with TRBD1, the D call given in the table. TRBV21-1 is classified as a pseudogene. There are 17 residues in the CDR3. The CDR3 here is CASSKEDKQAGNEKLFF. DNA for the CDR3: TGTGCCAGCAGCAAAGAGGACAAACAGGCCGGTAATGAAAAACTGTTTTTT.